What follows are 12 T cell receptor beta chains derived from one specimen sequenced in a study of cytomegalovirus exposure and HLA in healthy donors. The PCR made use of 60 Vbeta and 13 Jbeta primers. TCRdb's table, derived via immunoSEQ multiplex PCR, lists solely in-frame clones and lacks some. The table lists tens of thousands of clones, around 80% of them singletons, with 0.85% to 1.3% in the top ten. Sequences were obtained from PBMCs. These receptor sequences come from a male donor in good health and CMV-seronegative.

V is TRBV5-1 and J is TRBJ2-2; 9 bases agree with TRBD2. This CDR3 region has 16 residues. Per the germline V gene, CDR1 is SGHRS and CDR2 is YFSETQ. Losses at the gene ends were 2 bases for V and 5 bases for J; bases not matched to a gene: 7. The CDR3 nucleotides read TGCGCCAGCAGCTTCTCGGCGGGAGGGATAACCGGGGAGCTGTTTTTT. This gives the protein CASSFSAGGITGELFF. The entire variable domain, with the rest obtained from reference TRBV5-1 and TRBJ2-2, is as follows: KAGVTQTPRYLIKTRGQQVTLSCSPISGHRSVSWYQQTPGQGLQFLFEYFSETQRNKGNFPGRFSGRQFSNSRSEMNVSTLELGDSALYLCASSFSAGGITGELFFGEGSRLTVL.

The chain's CDR3 is CASSLDLVGGRNNEQFF. The CDR3 DNA reads as TGCGCCAGCAGCTTGGATCTCGTCGGCGGGAGAAACAATGAGCAGTTCTTC. The gene calls are TRBV5-1 and TRBJ2-1; 7 nucleotides align to TRBD2. The CDR3 is 17 residues long. Losses at the gene ends were 0 bases for V and 5 bases for J; bases not matched to a gene: 11. The germline V gene encodes CDR1 SGHRS and CDR2 YFSETQ.

The rearrangement uses TRBV18 and TRBJ2-7; 10 positions agree with TRBD2. CDR3 length: 15 amino acids. CDR1 is KGHSH, CDR2 LQKENI, per germline. V lost 6 bases, J lost 4 bases, and 9 bases stayed unmatched. This CDR3 reads CASSLAGEVIYEQYF. The CDR3 DNA sequence: TGTGCCAGCTCTCTAGCGGGAGAGGTTATTTACGAGCAGTACTTC.

The chain recombines TRBV4-3 with TRBJ1-1, with 8 bases matching TRBD1. Germline values: CDR1 LGHNA, CDR2 YSLEER. The CDR3 is 15 amino acids. The junction had 0 bases not matched to a gene; V was cut back by 0 bases and J by 0 bases. CDR3 in DNA: TGCGCCAGCAGCCAAGAGGACAGGGTGAACACTGAAGCTTTCTTT. It encodes CASSQEDRVNTEAFF.

The chain combines TRBV6-4 with TRBJ2-1; no clear D gene. The CDR3 contains 15 residues. The V gene lost 6 bases and the J gene lost 7 bases, with 19 bases spanning the gap. CDR1 MRHNA and CDR2 SNTAGT come from the germline V gene. The CDR3 here is CASSVVGQPTNEQFF. The CDR3 DNA reads as TGTGCCAGCAGCGTGGTGGGCCAGCCTACAAATGAGCAGTTCTTC.

CDR3 coding DNA: TGTGCCTGGAGTGTACATAGCGGGAGATTCGAAAACATTCAGTACTTC. This codes for CAWSVHSGRFENIQYF. The rearrangement links TRBV30 to TRBJ2-4; the match to TRBD2 covers 9 bases. Per germline, CDR1 GTSNPN and CDR2 SVGIG (reference sequence). Trimming cost V 0 bases and J 5 bases; bases outside gene matches: 8. The CDR3 totals 16 residues. The full variable domain, its missing parts supplied by reference TRBV30 and TRBJ2-4, is SQTIHQWPATLVQPVGSPLSLECTVEGTSNPNLYWYRQAAGRGLQLLFYSVGIGQISSEVPQNLSASRPQDRQFILSSKKLLLSDSGFYLCAWSVHSGRFENIQYFGAGTRLSVL.

This clone was detected once. The rearrangement uses TRBV30 and TRBJ2-5; D gene uncertain. This CDR3 contains 11 residues. Germline V gene sequence: CDR1 GTSNPN, CDR2 SVGIG (reference sequence). V shed 2 bases and J shed 5 bases, with 6 bases lying between them. DNA for the CDR3: TGTGCCTGGAGTCCTCGGGAGACCCAGTACTTC. Its translation is CAWSPRETQYF.

This rearrangement joins TRBV14 to TRBJ1-1, with D hard to call. Trimming pared 3 bases from V and 3 bases from J, leaving 8 bases between. Per the germline V gene, CDR1 is SGHDN and CDR2 is FVKESK. The CDR3 runs 13 residues. CDR3 in DNA: TGTGCCAGCAGCCAGACATCGGACACTGAAGCTTTCTTT. As protein: CASSQTSDTEAFF.

With regard to this clone: Different DNA sequences within this sample yield the same CDR3. V usage is TRBV7-6 and J usage is TRBJ1-4; weak D call: TRBD1 (5 bases). Germline lookup yields CDR1 SGHVS and CDR2 FNYEAQ. V lost 2 bases to trimming and J lost 8 bases, with 15 bases between them. This CDR3 has 15 residues. CDR3 amino acids: CASSLLQGRVEKLFF. The CDR3 bases are TGTGCCAGCAGCTTACTCCAGGGAAGGGTAGAAAAACTGTTTTTT.

The rearrangement links TRBV2 to TRBJ2-1; TRBD1 is a possible D gene (5 bases). CDR3 length: 14 amino acids. V was cut by 4 bases and J by 1 base, with 8 bases left in between. CDR1 and CDR2 (germline): SNHLY, FYNNEI. In DNA, the CDR3 is TGTGCCAGCAGTGTGCAGGGATCCTACAATGAGCAGTTCTTC. Translation: CASSVQGSYNEQFF.

The V gene is TRBV2, the J gene TRBJ2-1; 8 bases map to TRBD2. J gave up 12 bases and V 6 bases, and 7 bases lay outside the gene matches. The CDR3 is 12 residues long. CDR1 and CDR2 from the germline V gene are SNHLY and FYNNEI. CDR3: CASRPGGVGQFF. CDR3 nucleotides: TGTGCCAGCAGACCCGGGGGGGTCGGGCAGTTCTTC.

This chain links TRBV28 with TRBJ2-4, with 10 bases matching TRBD2. CDR1 and CDR2 from the germline V gene are MDHEN and SYDVKM. The ends lost 3 bases at V and 9 bases at J; junction bases unmatched: 14. The CDR3 sequence is 17 residues long. This CDR3 is CASSFLAGGGLGVIQYF. CDR3 DNA sequence: TGTGCCAGCAGTTTTTTAGCGGGAGGCGGCTTGGGTGTCATTCAGTACTTC.